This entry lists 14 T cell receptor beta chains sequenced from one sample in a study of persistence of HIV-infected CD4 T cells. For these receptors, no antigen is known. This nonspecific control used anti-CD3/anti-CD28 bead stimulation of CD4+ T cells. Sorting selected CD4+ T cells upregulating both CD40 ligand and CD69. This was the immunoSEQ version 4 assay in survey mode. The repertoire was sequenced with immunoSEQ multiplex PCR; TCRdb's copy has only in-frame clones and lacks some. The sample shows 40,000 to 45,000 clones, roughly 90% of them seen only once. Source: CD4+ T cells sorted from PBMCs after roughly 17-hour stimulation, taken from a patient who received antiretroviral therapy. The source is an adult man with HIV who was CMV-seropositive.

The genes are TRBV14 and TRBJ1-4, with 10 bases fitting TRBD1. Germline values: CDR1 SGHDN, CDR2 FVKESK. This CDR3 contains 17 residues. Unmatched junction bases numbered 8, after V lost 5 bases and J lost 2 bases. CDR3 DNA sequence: TGTGCCAGCAGCGACCGGGACAGGGGTAGGACTAATGAAAAACTGTTTTTT. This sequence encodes CASSDRDRGRTNEKLFF.

The CDR3 DNA follows: TGTGCCAGCAGCGCTACCCCCGGGACTAGCCCCGATGAGCAGTTCTTC. Encoded protein: CASSATPGTSPDEQFF. V is TRBV7-3 and J is TRBJ2-1, with 9 positions matching TRBD2. V was clipped by 5 bases and J by 8 bases; unmatched bases: 13. Germline CDR1 is SGHTA and CDR2 is FQGTGA. The CDR3 covers 16 residues.

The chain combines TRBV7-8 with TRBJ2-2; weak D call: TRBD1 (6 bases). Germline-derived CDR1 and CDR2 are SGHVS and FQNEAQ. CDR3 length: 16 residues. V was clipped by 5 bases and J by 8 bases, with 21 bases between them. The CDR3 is CASSHLVDSSRGELFF. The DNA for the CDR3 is TGTGCCAGCAGCCACCTAGTGGACAGTTCAAGGGGGGAGCTGTTTTTT.

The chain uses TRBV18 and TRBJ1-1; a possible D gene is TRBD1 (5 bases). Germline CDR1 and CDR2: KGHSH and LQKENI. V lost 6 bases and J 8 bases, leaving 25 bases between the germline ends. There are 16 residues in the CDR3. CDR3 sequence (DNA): TGTGCCAGCTCGGAAACCCCGGGACCAATATCCACAGAAGCTTTCTTT. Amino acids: CASSETPGPISTEAFF.

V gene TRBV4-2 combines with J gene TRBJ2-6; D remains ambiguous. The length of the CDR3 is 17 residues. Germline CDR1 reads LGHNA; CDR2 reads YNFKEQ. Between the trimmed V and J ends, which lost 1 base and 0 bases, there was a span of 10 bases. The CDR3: CASSQVAVLSGANVLTF. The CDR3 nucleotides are TGTGCCAGCAGCCAAGTGGCGGTTCTCTCTGGGGCCAACGTCCTGACTTTC.

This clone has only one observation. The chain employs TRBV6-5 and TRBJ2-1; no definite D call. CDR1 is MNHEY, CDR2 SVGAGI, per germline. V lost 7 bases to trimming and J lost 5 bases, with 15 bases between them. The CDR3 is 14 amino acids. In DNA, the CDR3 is TGTGCCAGCAAACCCGAGACTCCTAACAATGAGCAGTTCTTC. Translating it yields CASKPETPNNEQFF.

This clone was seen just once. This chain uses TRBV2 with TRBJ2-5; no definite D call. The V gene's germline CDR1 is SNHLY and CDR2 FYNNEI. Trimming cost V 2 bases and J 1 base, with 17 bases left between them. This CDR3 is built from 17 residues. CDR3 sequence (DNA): TGTGCCAGCAGTGAATGGGCTCCAACCCTGTCCCAAGAGACCCAGTACTTC. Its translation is CASSEWAPTLSQETQYF.

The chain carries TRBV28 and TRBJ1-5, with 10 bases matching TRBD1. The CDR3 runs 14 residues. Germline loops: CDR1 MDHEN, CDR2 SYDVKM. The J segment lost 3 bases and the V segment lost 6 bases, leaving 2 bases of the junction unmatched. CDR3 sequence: CASRTGGSNQPQHF. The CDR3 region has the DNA TGTGCCAGCAGGACAGGGGGCTCCAATCAGCCCCAGCATTTT.

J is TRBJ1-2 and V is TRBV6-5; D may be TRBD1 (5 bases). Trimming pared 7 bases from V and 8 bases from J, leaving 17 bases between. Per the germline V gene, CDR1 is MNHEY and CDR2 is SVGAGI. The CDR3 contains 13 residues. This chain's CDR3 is CASKGDTGRGYTF. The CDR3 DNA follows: TGTGCCAGCAAAGGGGATACAGGACGCGGCTACACCTTC.

The CDR3 bases are TGCAGTGCTATGGGCAGAAATGGCTACACCTTC. Amino acids: CSAMGRNGYTF. This chain joins TRBV20-1 and TRBJ1-2; D uncertain. The CDR3 totals 11 residues. CDR1 DFQATT and CDR2 SNEGSKA come from the germline V gene (reference sequence). V lost 4 bases and J 6 bases, leaving 9 bases between the germline ends.

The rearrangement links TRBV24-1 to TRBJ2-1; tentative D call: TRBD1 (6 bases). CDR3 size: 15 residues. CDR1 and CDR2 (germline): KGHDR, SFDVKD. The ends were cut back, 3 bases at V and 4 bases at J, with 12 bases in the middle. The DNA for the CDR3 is TGTGCCACCAGTGATGCCACAGGGCCTTACAATGAGCAGTTCTTC. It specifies CATSDATGPYNEQFF.

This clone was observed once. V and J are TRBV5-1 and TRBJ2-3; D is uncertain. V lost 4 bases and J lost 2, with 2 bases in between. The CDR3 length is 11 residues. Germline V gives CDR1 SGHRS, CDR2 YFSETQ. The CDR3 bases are TGCGCCAGCAGCACCACAGATACGCAGTATTTT. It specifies CASSTTDTQYF.

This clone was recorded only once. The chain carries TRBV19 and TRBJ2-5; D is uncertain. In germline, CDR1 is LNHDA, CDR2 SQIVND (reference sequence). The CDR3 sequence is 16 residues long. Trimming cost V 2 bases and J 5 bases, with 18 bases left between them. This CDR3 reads CASSISPARPAETQYF. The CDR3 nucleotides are TGTGCCAGTAGTATAAGCCCAGCTCGCCCCGCGGAGACCCAGTACTTC.

CDR3 loop: CASSKGPAGRQPQHF. CDR3 sequence (DNA): TGTGCCAGCAGCAAAGGGCCCGCGGGGCGGCAGCCCCAGCATTTT. The chain is built from TRBV21-1 and TRBJ1-5. TRBV21-1 is shown as a pseudogene. The CDR3 contains 15 residues.